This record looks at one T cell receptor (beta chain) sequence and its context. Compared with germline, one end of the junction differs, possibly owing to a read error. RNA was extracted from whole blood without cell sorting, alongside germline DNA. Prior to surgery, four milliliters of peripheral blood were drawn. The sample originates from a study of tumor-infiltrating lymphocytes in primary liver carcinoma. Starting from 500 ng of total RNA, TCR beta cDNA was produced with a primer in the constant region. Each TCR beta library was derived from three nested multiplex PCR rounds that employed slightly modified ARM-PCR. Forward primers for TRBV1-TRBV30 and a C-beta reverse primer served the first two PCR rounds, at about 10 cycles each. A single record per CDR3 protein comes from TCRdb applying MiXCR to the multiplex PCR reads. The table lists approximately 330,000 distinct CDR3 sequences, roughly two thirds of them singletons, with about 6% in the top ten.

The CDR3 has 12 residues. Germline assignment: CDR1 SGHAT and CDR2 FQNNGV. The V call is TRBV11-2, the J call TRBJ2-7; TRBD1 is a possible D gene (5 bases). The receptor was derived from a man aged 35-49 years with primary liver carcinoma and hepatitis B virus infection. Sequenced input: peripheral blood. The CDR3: CAGSKTVYEQYF. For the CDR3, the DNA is TGTGCCGGCAGTAAGACAGTCTACGAGCAGTACTTC.